A single sample is the source of the 10 T cell receptor beta chains below, sequenced in a study of blood T cell repertoires in COVID-19. This table comes from immunoSEQ multiplex PCR, and its TCRdb copy is limited to in-frame clones, with some not included. The repertoire holds tens of thousands of clones, with 65% to 85% as singletons. The source material was peripheral blood. The receptor source for this set is a human donor in a cohort sampled during active COVID-19.

The chain combines TRBV5-1 with TRBJ2-1; 7 nucleotides line up with TRBD1. The length of the CDR3 is 15 residues. Germline loops: CDR1 SGHRS, CDR2 YFSETQ. The V and J ends lost 0 bases and 5 bases, in that order; junction bases with no gene match: 5. The CDR3 DNA sequence: TGCGCCAGCAGCTTGGGTCAGGGGGATAACAATGAGCAGTTCTTC. Its translation is CASSLGQGDNNEQFF.

This chain uses TRBV28 with TRBJ2-7, with D possibly matching TRBD2 (6 bases). The CDR3 totals 17 residues. Trimming pared 2 bases from V and 2 bases from J, leaving 19 bases between. CDR1 is MDHEN, CDR2 SYDVKM, per germline. CDR3 DNA: TGTGCCAGCAGTTTACATAAGGCGGGGCCCGAGGCCTACGAGCAGTACTTC. It codes for CASSLHKAGPEAYEQYF.

This clone turned up a few times. The chain joins TRBV11-1 to TRBJ2-7; possibly TRBD1 for D (6 bases). The CDR3 sequence is 16 residues long. CDR1 and CDR2 from the germline V gene are SGHAT and FQDESV (reference sequence). Trimming took 4 bases from V and 5 from J, leaving 21 bases between them. DNA for the CDR3: TGTGCCAGCAGCTCCACAGGGCCCTTTTTACCCCACGAGCAGTACTTC. Residues: CASSSTGPFLPHEQYF.

The chain joins TRBV5-1 to TRBJ2-1, with D possibly TRBD2 on 6 matching bases. Between the trimmed V and J ends, which lost 4 bases and 6 bases, there was a span of 17 bases. This CDR3 contains 15 residues. The germline CDR1 and CDR2 sequences are SGHRS and YFSETQ. The CDR3 region is CASSPEGPGINEQFF. The DNA of the CDR3 is TGCGCCAGCAGCCCGGAGGGACCCGGGATCAATGAGCAGTTCTTC.

The CDR3 region is CASSTPPVIYEQYF. The CDR3 coding sequence is TGTGCCAGCAGCACCCCCCCGGTGATCTACGAGCAGTACTTC. The chain is built from TRBV28 and TRBJ2-7; no definite D call. The CDR3 runs 14 residues. The germline gives CDR1 MDHEN, CDR2 SYDVKM. V lost 6 bases and J lost 3, with 15 bases in between.

The J gene is TRBJ1-1, the V gene TRBV28; a weak D match, TRBD1 (6 bases). Deletions cut 3 bases from V and 1 base from J, with 15 bases between. Germline CDR1 and CDR2: MDHEN and SYDVKM. The CDR3 sequence is 16 residues long. CDR3 region: CASSFLQGRGNTEAFF. CDR3 bases: TGTGCCAGCAGTTTTCTGCAGGGGAGGGGGAACACTGAAGCTTTCTTT.

The chain uses TRBV18 and TRBJ2-2; no reliable D call. Trimming took 3 bases from V and 2 from J, leaving 4 bases between them. The length of the CDR3 is 13 residues. CDR1 KGHSH and CDR2 LQKENI come from the germline V gene. This CDR3 is CASSPINTGELFF. For the CDR3, the DNA is TGTGCCAGCTCACCTATTAACACCGGGGAGCTGTTTTTT.

This clone has only one observation. The chain has TRBV11-3 and TRBJ2-5; D may be TRBD1 (6 bases). Germline V lookup: CDR1 SGHNT, CDR2 YENEEA. This CDR3 spans 15 amino acids. V lost 1 base and J 5 bases, leaving 14 bases between the germline ends. As DNA, the CDR3 is TGTGCCAGCAGCTTAGCTACAGGGAATGGGGAGACCCAGTACTTC. It specifies CASSLATGNGETQYF.

Here the CDR3 reads CASSQVSAGHSGANVLTF. In DNA, the CDR3 is TGCGCCAGCAGCCAAGTCTCGGCAGGGCACTCTGGGGCCAACGTCCTGACTTTC. The genes are TRBV4-3 and TRBJ2-6; D possibly corresponds to TRBD1 (5 bases). Germline V lookup: CDR1 LGHNA, CDR2 YSLEER. The V end was cut by 1 base, the J end by 0 bases, with 13 bases between. The CDR3 length is 18 residues.

The chain combines TRBV5-1 with TRBJ2-5; TRBD1 aligns across 9 bases. The CDR3 totals 15 residues. CDR1 is SGHRS, CDR2 YFSETQ, per germline. V lost 5 bases and J lost 2; bases outside the gene matches: 7. The CDR3 DNA sequence: TGCGCCAGCAGTCTAAAGACAGGGGGACAAGAGACCCAGTACTTC. Translation gives CASSLKTGGQETQYF.